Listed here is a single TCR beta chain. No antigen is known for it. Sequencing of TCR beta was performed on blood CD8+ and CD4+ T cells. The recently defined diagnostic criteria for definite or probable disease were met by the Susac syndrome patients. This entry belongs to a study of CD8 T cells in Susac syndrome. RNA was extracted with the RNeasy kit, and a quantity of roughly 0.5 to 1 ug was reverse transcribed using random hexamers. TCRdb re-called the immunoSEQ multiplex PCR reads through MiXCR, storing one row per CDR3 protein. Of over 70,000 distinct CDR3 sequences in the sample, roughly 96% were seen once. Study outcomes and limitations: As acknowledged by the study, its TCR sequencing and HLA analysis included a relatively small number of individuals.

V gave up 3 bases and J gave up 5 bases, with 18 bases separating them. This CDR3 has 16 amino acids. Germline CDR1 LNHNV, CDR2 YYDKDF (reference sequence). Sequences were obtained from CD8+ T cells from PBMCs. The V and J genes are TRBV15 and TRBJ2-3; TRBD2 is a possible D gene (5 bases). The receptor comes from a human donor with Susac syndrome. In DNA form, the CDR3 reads TGTGCCACCAGCAGCGCCGGACTCCAGACGGGAGATACGCAGTATTTT. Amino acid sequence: CATSSAGLQTGDTQYF.